This entry concerns a single T cell receptor beta chain. Its antigen is currently unknown. The PCR employed 60 Vbeta primers together with 13 Jbeta primers. Repertoires were generated with immunoSEQ multiplex PCR, while TCRdb's copy carries only in-frame clones and drops some. The table records 95,000 to 110,000 clones, around 77% of them present only once. This specimen comes from a study of cytomegalovirus exposure and HLA in healthy donors. Regarding the study as a whole: In a later analysis, V- and J-gene trimming of beta chains associated with a DCLRE1C missense variant, replicated independently. Both high specificity and high sensitivity reportedly marked the classifier's diagnosis of cytomegalovirus status.

V was cut by 0 bases and J by 2 bases, with 13 bases left in between. The germline V gene has CDR1 SGHRS and CDR2 YFSETQ. The CDR3 runs to 16 residues. The rearrangement uses TRBV5-1 and TRBJ2-3; D gene unclear. The TCR sequence derives from a man aged 18 to 30 in good health and CMV-seronegative. Sequencing used PBMCs. The CDR3 is CASSLDSLLPTDTQYF. The CDR3 DNA sequence: TGCGCCAGCAGCTTGGACAGTTTACTCCCCACAGATACGCAGTATTTT.